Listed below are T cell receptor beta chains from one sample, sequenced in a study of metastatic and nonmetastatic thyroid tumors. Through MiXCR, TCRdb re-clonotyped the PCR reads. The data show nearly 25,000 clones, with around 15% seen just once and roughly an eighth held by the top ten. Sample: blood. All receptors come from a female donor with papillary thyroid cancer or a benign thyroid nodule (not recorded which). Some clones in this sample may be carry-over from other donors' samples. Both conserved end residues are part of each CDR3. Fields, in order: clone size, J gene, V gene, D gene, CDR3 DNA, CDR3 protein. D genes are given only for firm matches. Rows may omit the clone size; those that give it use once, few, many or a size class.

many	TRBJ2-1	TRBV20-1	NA	TGCAGTGCTAGATCGTTCGGGCCATCCTACAATGAGCAGTTCTTC	CSARSFGPSYNEQFF
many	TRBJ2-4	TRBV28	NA	TGTGCCAGCAGCGCTACTCAAATAGCCAAAAACATTCAGTACTTC	CASSATQIAKNIQYF
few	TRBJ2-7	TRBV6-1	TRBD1	TGTGCCAGCAGTGCCCTCGGACAGGGGGCGCCCCGGGGATACGAGCAGTACTTC	CASSALGQGAPRGYEQYF
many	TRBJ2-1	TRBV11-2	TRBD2	TGTGCCAGCAGCTTAGGGACTAGTTCCTACAATGAGCAGTTCTTC	CASSLGTSSYNEQFF
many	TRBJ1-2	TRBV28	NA	TGTGCCAGCAGTGCTGAGAGGGGTTATGGCTACACCTTC	CASSAERGYGYTF
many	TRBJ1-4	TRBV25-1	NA	TGTGCCAGCGGCCCACTCGGGCCAACTAATGAAAAACTGTTTTTT	CASGPLGPTNEKLFF
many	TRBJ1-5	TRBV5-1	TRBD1	TGCGCCAGCAGCCGAGACGGGACAGTGAATCAGCCCCAGCATTTT	CASSRDGTVNQPQHF
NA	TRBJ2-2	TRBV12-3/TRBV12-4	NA	TGTGCCAGCAGTTTCGGTCTCACCGGGGAGCTGTTTTTT	CASSFGLTGELFF
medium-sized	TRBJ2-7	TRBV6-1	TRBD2	TGTGCCAGCAGTGCAGCGGGAGTCAGGTACGAGCAGTACTTC	CASSAAGVRYEQYF
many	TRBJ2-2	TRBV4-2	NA	TGTGCCAGCAGCCAAGAACAGGGCGGGGAGCTGTTTTTT	CASSQEQGGELFF
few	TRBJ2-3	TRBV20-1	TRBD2	TGCAGTGCTAGTACCTTGGGACTAGCGGGAGTGAGAGACCCAGATACGCAGTATTTT	CSASTLGLAGVRDPDTQYF
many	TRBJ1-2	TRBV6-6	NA	TGTGCCAGCAGTTACGACGGTCTCTTTAGGGATGGCTACACCTTC	CASSYDGLFRDGYTF
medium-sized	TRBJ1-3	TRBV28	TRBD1	TGTGCCAGCAAACCGGGACAGACTCGAAACACCATATATTTT	CASKPGQTRNTIYF
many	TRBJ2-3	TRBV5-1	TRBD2	TGCGCCAGCAGCCAAGGACTAGCGGGAAGCACAGATACGCAGTATTTT	CASSQGLAGSTDTQYF
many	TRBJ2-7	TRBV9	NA	TGTGCCAGCACCAACCCAAACTACGAGCAGTACTTC	CASTNPNYEQYF
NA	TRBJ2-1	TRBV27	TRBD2	TGTGCCAGCAGTTTAGCTACTAGCGGGAGCGCGAATGGGGGTGAGCAGTTCTTC	CASSLATSGSANGGEQFF
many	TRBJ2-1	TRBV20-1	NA	TGCAGTGCTAGATCGGACTTCCCAATCTACCAGTTCTTC	CSARSDFPIYQFF
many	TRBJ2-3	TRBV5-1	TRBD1	TGCGCCAGCAGCTTAGGGACAGGGCCCACAGATACGCAGTATTTT	CASSLGTGPTDTQYF